This TCR beta chain came from a study of T cell repertoires in cytomegalovirus infection. Study information: Recently identified HLA-C-restricted CMV epitopes were used, and well-studied HLA-B-restricted CMV epitopes were used as well. Study-level results: The ex vivo response showed dominance by HLA-C-restricted CMV-specific TCR beta clonotypes.

Deletions cut 3 bases from V and 5 bases from J, with 13 bases between. In germline, CDR1 is LNHDA, CDR2 SQIVND (reference sequence). CDR3 length: 14 residues. On this clonotype itself: The antigen remains undetermined.

TCRdb re-called the reads with MiXCR, one entry per CDR3 protein. The sample shows a few hundred thousand distinct CDR3 sequences, roughly 25% of them seen only once. V gene TRBV19 combines with J gene TRBJ1-2; a weak D match, TRBD1 (6 bases). The receptor comes from a human donor in good health (CMV status not recorded). Some clones in this sample may be carry-over from other donors' samples. The specimen was cultured PBMCs, collected from culture after CMV antigen stimulation. The CDR3 region has the DNA TGTGCCAGTAGTATCAGGGGCGAGGGTTATGGCTACACCTTC. Protein product: CASSIRGEGYGYTF.